This TCR beta chain appears in the sequencing data of a study of blood T cell repertoires in COVID-19. The overall study: Samples of COVID-19 (acute and convalescent) were obtained from the United States, Italy and Spain.

Clones were read by immunoSEQ multiplex PCR, and TCRdb kept only the in-frame ones, dropping some. The data show approximately 280,000 clones, with approximately 86% seen just once and 2.1% held by the top ten. Germline V gives CDR1 SGHVS, CDR2 FQNEAQ. With 5 bases clipped from V and 1 base from J, the junction kept 16 bases outside the gene matches. CDR3 length: 20 residues. The sequence came from a woman in her thirties who had recovered from COVID-19. The source material was peripheral blood. The J gene is TRBJ2-7, the V gene TRBV7-8; 14 bases agree with TRBD2. In DNA, the CDR3 is TGTGCCAGCAGCCTACGGACTAGCGGGAGGTCCCAGACATCTTCCTACGAGCAGTACTTC. Amino acid sequence: CASSLRTSGRSQTSSYEQYF. Drawing the rest from reference TRBV7-8 and TRBJ2-7, the complete variable domain is GAGVSQSPRYKVAKRGQDVALRCDPISGHVSLFWYQQALGQGPEFLTYFQNEAQLDKSGLPSDRFFAERPEGSVSTLKIQRTQQEDSAVYLCASSLRTSGRSQTSSYEQYFGPGTRLTVT.